This T cell receptor beta chain was observed in a study of shared clonotypes between healthy human individuals. Study context: Each donor's CD8 memory used one plate, CD8 naive two, each CD4 subset three.

General study points: In a handful of donors, about 5% of naive CD4 clonotypes appeared in common.

About this clone itself: Its antigen is undetermined.

TCRdb's copy holds only in-frame clones and misses some; the assay was immunoSEQ multiplex PCR. The data contain about 600,000 clones, 95% to 98% of them singletons. Terminally differentiated effector memory CD45RA+ cells were excluded by CCR7 positive selection of CD45RO-negative cells. This CDR3 contains 16 residues. V trimming: 4 bases; J trimming: 0 bases; junction bases outside the gene matches: 8. The germline gives CDR1 SGHTA, CDR2 FQGNSA. The V and J genes are TRBV7-2 and TRBJ2-7, with 8 bases matching TRBD2. Sample: naive CD8+ T cells sorted from blood. The source of this sequence is a man aged 25 to 40 in good health. CDR3 amino acids: CASSYGLAQSSYEQYF. The CDR3 DNA is TGTGCCAGCAGCTACGGACTAGCCCAAAGCTCCTACGAGCAGTACTTC.